The 7 T cell receptor beta chains reported below all come from one sample, sequenced in a study of CD8 T cells in ankylosing spondylitis. TCRdb redid the calling of the 5' RACE reads with MiXCR, one entry per CDR3 protein. The sample records 340,000 or so distinct CDR3 sequences, 14% to 15% being singletons. Sequencing input: blood, either unsorted or a sorted T cell fraction (not recorded which). The receptor source for this set is a male donor with ankylosing spondylitis or in good health (not recorded which).

V usage is TRBV19 and J usage is TRBJ2-6; 8 positions agree with TRBD2. Trimming removed 5 bases from V and 0 bases from J; junction bases left unmatched: 9. The CDR3 is 18 amino acids. Germline loops: CDR1 LNHDA, CDR2 SQIVND (reference sequence). DNA for the CDR3: TGTGCCAGTAGTTCGGGGGGGAGGGCCGTCTCTGGGGCCAACGTCCTGACTTTC. It codes for CASSSGGRAVSGANVLTF.

This clonotype was counted a few times. The chain carries TRBV6-5 and TRBJ1-1; TRBD1 might be the D (6 bases). From germline, CDR1 is MNHEY and CDR2 SVGAGI. Trimming stripped 2 bases from V and 1 base from J, with 11 bases between. The CDR3 spans 15 residues. The CDR3 DNA reads TGTGCCAGCAGTTACGGGGGCACGCCGAACACTGAAGCTTTCTTT. Translating it yields CASSYGGTPNTEAFF.

This clonotype was picked up many times. The chain uses TRBV20-1 and TRBJ2-5; D might be TRBD1 (6 bases). This CDR3 spans 15 amino acids. Trimming removed 0 bases from V and 2 bases from J, with 13 bases in between. CDR1 and CDR2 (germline): DFQATT, SNEGSKA (reference sequence). This CDR3 reads CSAREVEGQQETQYF. DNA for the CDR3: TGCAGTGCTAGAGAGGTCGAAGGACAGCAAGAGACCCAGTACTTC.

The chain recombines TRBV5-1 with TRBJ1-1, with 8 positions matching TRBD1. The V gene end was trimmed by 4 bases and the J gene end by 2 bases; junction bases not matched to a gene: 4. CDR3 length: 14 amino acids. Per germline, CDR1 SGHRS and CDR2 YFSETQ. CDR3 amino acids: CASSDRGDNTEAFF. DNA of the CDR3: TGCGCCAGCAGCGACAGGGGCGATAACACTGAAGCTTTCTTT.

This clonotype was counted only a few times. This chain joins TRBV7-2 and TRBJ2-2; possible D gene TRBD1, 6 bases. The CDR3 loop spans 15 amino acids. Trimming took 2 bases from V and 3 from J, leaving 10 bases between them. The germline gives CDR1 SGHTA, CDR2 FQGNSA. The chain's CDR3 is CASSLQGRDTGELFF. CDR3 coding DNA: TGTGCCAGCAGCTTACAGGGGCGCGACACCGGGGAGCTGTTTTTT.

This clonotype has just a few counts. This rearrangement joins TRBV7-2 to TRBJ2-1, with 7 bases that match TRBD2. The CDR3 loop spans 14 amino acids. Germline V gene data show CDR1 as SGHTA and CDR2 as FQGNSA. Trimming at V came to 5 bases and at J to 5 bases, leaving 6 bases not matched to a gene. CDR3 in DNA: TGTGCCAGCAGCCGGGGACTAACCCACAATGAGCAGTTCTTC. It codes for CASSRGLTHNEQFF.

The genes are TRBV6-2 or TRBV6-3 and TRBJ1-5; D is unresolved. In germline, CDR1 is MNHEY, CDR2 SVGEGT. This CDR3 contains 12 residues. The V gene lost 8 bases and the J gene lost 0 bases, with 5 bases spanning the gap. In DNA, the CDR3 is TGTGCCAGCGGTACTAGCAATCAGCCCCAGCATTTT. Encoded protein: CASGTSNQPQHF.